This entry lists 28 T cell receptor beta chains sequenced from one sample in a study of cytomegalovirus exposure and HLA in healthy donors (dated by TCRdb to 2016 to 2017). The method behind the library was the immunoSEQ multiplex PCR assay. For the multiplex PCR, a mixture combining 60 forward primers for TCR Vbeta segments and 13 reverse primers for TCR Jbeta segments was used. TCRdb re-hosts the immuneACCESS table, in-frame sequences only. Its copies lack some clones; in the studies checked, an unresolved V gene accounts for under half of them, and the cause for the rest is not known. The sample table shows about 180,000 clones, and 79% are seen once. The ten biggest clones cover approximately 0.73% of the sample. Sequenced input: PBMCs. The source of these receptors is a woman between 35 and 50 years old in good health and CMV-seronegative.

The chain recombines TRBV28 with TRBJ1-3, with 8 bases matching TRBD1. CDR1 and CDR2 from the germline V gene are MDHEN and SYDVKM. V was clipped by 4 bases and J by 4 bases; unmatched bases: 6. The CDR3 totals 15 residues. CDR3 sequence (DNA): TGTGCCAGCAGTTCCAGGGGGCGCGGAGGAAACACCATATATTTT. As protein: CASSSRGRGGNTIYF.

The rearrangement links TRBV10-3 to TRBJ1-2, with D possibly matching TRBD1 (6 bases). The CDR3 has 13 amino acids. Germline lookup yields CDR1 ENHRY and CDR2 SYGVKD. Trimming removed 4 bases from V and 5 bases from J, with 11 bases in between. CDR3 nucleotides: TGTGCCATCAGTGGACCAGGGGATTATGGCTACACCTTC. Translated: CAISGPGDYGYTF.

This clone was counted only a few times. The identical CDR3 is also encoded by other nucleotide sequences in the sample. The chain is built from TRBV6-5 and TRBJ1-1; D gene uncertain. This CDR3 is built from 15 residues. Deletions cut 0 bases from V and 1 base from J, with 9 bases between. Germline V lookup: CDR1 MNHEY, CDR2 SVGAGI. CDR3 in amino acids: CASSYSRGRNTEAFF. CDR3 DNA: TGTGCCAGCAGTTACTCTCGAGGGAGGAACACTGAAGCTTTCTTT.

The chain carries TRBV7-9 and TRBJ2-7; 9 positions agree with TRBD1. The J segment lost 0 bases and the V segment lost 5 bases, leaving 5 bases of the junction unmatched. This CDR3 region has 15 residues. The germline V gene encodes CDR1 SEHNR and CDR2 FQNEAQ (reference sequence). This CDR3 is CASSPTGGGSYEQYF. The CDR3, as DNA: TGTGCCAGCAGCCCGACAGGGGGTGGCTCCTACGAGCAGTACTTC. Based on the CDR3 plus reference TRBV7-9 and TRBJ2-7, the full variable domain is DTGVSQNPRHKITKRGQNVTFRCDPISEHNRLYWYRQTLGQGPEFLTYFQNEAQLEKSRLLSDRFSAERPKGSFSTLEIQRTEQGDSAMYLCASSPTGGGSYEQYFGPGTRLTVT.

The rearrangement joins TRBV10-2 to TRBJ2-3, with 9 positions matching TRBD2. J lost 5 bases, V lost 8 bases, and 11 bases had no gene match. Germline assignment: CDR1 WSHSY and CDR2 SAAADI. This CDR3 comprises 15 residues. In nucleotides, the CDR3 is TGCGCCAGCTCTCAAGCTAGCGGGATAGGAGATACGCAGTATTTT. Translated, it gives CASSQASGIGDTQYF.

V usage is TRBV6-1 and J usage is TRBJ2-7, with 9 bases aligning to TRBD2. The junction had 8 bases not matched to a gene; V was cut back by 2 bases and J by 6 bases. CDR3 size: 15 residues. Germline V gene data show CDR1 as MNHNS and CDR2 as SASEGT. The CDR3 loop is CASSERAGGPGEQYF. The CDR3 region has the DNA TGTGCCAGCAGTGAAAGGGCGGGGGGGCCGGGCGAGCAGTACTTC.

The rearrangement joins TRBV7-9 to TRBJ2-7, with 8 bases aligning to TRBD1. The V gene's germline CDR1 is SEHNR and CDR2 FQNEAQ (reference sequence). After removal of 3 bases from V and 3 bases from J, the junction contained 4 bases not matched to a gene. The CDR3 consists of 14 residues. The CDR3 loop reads CASSLDRDFYEQYF. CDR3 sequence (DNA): TGTGCCAGCAGCTTGGACAGGGACTTCTACGAGCAGTACTTC.

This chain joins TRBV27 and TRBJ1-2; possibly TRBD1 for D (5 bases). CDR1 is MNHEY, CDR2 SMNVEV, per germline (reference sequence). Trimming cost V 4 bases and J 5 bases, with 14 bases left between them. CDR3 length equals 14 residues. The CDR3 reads CASSYKIPGYGYTF. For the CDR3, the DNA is TGTGCCAGCAGTTACAAGATACCAGGGTATGGCTACACCTTC.

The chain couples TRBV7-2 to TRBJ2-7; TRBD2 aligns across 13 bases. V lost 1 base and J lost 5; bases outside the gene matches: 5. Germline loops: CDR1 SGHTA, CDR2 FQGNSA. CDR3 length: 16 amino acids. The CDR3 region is CASSLGLGLAGHEQYF. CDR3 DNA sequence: TGTGCCAGCAGCTTAGGCCTGGGACTAGCGGGACACGAGCAGTACTTC.

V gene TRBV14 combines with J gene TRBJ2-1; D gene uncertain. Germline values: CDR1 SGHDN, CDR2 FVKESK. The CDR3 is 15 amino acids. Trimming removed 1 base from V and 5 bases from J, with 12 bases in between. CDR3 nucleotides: TGTGCCAGCAGCCAAGTTAGCCCTATACACAATGAGCAGTTCTTC. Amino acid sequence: CASSQVSPIHNEQFF.

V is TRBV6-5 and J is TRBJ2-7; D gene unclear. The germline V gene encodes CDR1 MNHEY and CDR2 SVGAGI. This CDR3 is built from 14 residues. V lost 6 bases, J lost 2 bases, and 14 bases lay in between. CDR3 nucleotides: TGTGCCAGCAGGTCCACGACACCCCCCTACGAGCAGTACTTC. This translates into CASRSTTPPYEQYF.

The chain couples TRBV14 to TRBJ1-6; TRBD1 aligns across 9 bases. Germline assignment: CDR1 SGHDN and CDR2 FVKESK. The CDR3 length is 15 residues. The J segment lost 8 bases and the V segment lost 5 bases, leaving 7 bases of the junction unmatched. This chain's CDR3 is CASSLPGQGDSPLHF. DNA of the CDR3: TGTGCCAGCAGCTTGCCGGGACAGGGTGATTCACCCCTCCACTTT.

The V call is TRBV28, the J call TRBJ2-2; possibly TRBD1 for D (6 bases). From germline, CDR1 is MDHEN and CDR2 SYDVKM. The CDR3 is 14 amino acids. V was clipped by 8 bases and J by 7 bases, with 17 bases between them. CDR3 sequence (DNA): TGTGCCAGCCGGTCAGGGGCGAAAGGCGGGGAGCTGTTTTTT. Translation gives CASRSGAKGGELFF. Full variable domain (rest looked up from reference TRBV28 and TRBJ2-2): DVKVTQSSRYLVKRTGEKVFLECVQDMDHENMFWYRQDPGLGLRLIYFSYDVKMKEKGDIPEGYSVSREKKERFSLILESASTNQTSMYLCASRSGAKGGELFFGEGSRLTVL.

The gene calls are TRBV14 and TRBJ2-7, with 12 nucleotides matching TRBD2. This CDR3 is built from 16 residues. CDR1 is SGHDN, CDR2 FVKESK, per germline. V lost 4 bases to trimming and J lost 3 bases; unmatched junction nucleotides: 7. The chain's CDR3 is CASSPIGLAGSYEQYF. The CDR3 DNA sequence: TGTGCCAGCAGCCCGATCGGACTAGCGGGGAGCTACGAGCAGTACTTC.

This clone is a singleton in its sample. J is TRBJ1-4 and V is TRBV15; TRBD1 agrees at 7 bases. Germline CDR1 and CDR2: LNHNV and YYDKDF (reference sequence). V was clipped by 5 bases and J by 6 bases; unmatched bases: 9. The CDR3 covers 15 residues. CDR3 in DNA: TGTGCCACCAGCTTGGGGGAAACAGGGGATGAAAAACTGTTTTTT. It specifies CATSLGETGDEKLFF. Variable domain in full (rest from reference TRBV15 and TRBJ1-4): DAMVIQNPRYQVTQFGKPVTLSCSQTLNHNVMYWYQQKSSQAPKLLFHYYDKDFNNEADTPDNFQSRRPNTSFCFLDIRSPGLGDTAMYLCATSLGETGDEKLFFGSGTQLSVL.

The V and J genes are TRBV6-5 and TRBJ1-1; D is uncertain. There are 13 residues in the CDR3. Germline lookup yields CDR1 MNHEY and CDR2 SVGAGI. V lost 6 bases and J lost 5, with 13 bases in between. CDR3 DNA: TGTGCCAGCAGGGAAAGAGCGTTTACTGAAGCTTTCTTT. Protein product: CASRERAFTEAFF.

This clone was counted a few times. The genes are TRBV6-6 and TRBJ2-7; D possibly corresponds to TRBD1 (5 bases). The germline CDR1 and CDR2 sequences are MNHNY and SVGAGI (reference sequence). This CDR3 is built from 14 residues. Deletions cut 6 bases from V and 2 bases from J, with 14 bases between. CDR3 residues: CASRQTDTPYEQYF. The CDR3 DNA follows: TGTGCCAGCAGACAGACAGATACCCCCTACGAGCAGTACTTC.

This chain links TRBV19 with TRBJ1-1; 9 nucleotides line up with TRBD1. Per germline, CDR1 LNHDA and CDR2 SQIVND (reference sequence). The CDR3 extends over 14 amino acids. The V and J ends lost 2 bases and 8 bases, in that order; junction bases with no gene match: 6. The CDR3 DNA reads TGTGCCAGTAGTATATCGGGACAGGGAGGAGAAGCTTTCTTT. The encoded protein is CASSISGQGGEAFF.

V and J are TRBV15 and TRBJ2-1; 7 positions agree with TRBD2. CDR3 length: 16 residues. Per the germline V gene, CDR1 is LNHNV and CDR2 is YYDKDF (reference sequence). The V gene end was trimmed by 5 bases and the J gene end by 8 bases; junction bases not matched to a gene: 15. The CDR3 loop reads CATSPPRTSLVDEQFF. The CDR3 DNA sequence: TGTGCCACCAGCCCCCCGCGGACTAGTCTGGTAGATGAGCAGTTCTTC.

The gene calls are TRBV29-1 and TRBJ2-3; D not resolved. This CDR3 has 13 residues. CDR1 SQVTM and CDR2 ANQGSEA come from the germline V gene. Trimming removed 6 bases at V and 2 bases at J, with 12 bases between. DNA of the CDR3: TGCAGCGTAACACCCAAACCCACAGATACGCAGTATTTT. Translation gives CSVTPKPTDTQYF.

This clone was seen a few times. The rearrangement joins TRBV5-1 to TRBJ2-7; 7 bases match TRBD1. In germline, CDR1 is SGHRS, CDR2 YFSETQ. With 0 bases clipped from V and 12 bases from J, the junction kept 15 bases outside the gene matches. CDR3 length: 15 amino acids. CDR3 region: CASSLADRSPYDSYF. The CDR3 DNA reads TGCGCCAGCAGCTTGGCGGACAGGAGCCCATACGATTCGTACTTC.

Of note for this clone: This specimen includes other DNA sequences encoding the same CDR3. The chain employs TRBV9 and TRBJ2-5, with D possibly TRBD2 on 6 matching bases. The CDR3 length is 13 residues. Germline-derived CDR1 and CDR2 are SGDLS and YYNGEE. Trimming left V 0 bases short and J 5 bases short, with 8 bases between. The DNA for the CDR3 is TGTGCCAGCAGCGTAGGCGGGACGGAGACCCAGTACTTC. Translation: CASSVGGTETQYF.

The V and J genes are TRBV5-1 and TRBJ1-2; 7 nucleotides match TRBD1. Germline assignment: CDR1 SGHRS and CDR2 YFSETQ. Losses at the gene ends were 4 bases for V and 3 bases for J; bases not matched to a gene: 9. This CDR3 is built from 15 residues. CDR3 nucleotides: TGCGCCAGCAGCCCTGAGTGGGACAGCGACTATGGCTACACCTTC. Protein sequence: CASSPEWDSDYGYTF.

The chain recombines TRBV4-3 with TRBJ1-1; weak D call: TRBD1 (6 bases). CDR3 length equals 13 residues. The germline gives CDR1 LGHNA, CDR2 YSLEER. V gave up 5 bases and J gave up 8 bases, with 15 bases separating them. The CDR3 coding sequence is TGCGCCAGCAGCTTTAGGACAGCGAGCGAAGCTTTCTTT. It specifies CASSFRTASEAFF.

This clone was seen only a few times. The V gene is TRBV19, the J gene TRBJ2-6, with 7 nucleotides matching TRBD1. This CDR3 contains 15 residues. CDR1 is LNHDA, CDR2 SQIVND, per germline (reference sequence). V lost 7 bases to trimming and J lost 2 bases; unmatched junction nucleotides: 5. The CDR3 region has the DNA TGTGCCAGTAACCCGAGGGGGCCTGGGGCCAACGTCCTGACTTTC. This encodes CASNPRGPGANVLTF.

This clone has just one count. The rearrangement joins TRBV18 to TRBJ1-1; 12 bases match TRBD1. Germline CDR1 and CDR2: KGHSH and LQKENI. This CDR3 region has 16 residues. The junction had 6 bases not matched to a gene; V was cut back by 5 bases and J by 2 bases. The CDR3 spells CASSSGTGGDNTEAFF. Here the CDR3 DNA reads TGTGCCAGCTCAAGCGGGACAGGGGGCGATAACACTGAAGCTTTCTTT.

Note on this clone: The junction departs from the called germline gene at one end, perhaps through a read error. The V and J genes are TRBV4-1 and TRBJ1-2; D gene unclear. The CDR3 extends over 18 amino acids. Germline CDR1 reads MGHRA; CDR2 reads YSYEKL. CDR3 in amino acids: CASSQEPHSGEADYGYTF. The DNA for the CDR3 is TGCGCCAGCAGCCAAGAACCCCACAGTGGAGAGGCAGACTACGGCTACACCTTC.

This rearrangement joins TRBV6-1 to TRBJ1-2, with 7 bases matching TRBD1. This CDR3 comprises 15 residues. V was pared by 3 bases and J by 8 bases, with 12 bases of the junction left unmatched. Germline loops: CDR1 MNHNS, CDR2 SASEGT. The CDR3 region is CASSDKGAPFKGYTF. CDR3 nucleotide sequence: TGTGCCAGCAGTGACAAGGGGGCCCCTTTTAAGGGCTACACCTTC.